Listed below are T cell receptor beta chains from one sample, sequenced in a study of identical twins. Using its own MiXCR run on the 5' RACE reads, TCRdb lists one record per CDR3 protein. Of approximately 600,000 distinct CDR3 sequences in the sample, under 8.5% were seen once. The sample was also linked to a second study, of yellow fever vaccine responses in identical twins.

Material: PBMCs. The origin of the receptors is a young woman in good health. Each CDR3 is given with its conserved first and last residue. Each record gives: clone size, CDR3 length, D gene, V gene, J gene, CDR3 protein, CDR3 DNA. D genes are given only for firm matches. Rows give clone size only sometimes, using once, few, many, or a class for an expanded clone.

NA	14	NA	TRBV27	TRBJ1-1	CASSLGAINTEAFF	TGTGCCAGCAGTTTAGGAGCCATAAACACTGAAGCTTTCTTT
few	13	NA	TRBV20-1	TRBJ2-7	CSARRGETYEQYF	TGCAGTGCTAGGAGGGGGGAGACCTACGAGCAGTACTTC
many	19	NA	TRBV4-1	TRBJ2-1	CASSQWPGGKRDLYNEQFF	TGCGCCAGCAGCCAATGGCCCGGGGGCAAGCGGGACCTGTACAATGAGCAGTTCTTC
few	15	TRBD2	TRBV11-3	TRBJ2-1	CASSASGTSGAEQFF	TGTGCCAGCAGCGCATCCGGGACTAGCGGAGCCGAGCAGTTCTTC
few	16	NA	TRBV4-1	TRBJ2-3	CASSQAGQGRTDTQYF	TGCGCCAGCAGCCAAGCGGGGCAGGGGAGAACAGATACGCAGTATTTT
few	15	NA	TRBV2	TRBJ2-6	CASRIGSAGANVLTF	TGTGCCAGCAGGATCGGATCTGCTGGGGCCAACGTCCTGACTTTC
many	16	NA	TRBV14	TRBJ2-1	CASSQGYRGGINEQFF	TGTGCCAGCAGCCAAGGGTACAGGGGGGGAATTAATGAGCAGTTCTTC
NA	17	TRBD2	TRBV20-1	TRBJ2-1	CSASGTSGRSSYNEQFF	TGCAGTGCTAGCGGGACTAGCGGGAGATCCTCCTACAATGAGCAGTTCTTC
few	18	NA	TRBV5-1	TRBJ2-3	CASSLSPPGISSTDTQYF	TGCGCCAGCAGCTTGTCGCCCCCAGGGATATCTAGCACAGATACGCAGTATTTT
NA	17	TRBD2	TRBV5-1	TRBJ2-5	CASSLAWRGGPSETQYF	TGCGCCAGCAGCTTGGCTTGGCGGGGGGGCCCGTCAGAGACCCAGTACTTC
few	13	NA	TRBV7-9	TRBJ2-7	CASSSHLAGEQYF	TGTGCCAGCAGCTCCCACCTGGCGGGGGAGCAGTACTTC
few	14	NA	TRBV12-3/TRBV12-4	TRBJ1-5	CASRIGTNNQPQHF	TGTGCCAGCAGGATTGGTACAAACAATCAGCCCCAGCATTTT
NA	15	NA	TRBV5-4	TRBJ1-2	CASSLANRLDYGYTF	TGTGCCAGCAGCTTGGCCAATAGACTTGACTATGGCTACACCTTC
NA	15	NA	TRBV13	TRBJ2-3	CASKEGLPRADTQYF	TGTGCCAGCAAGGAGGGCCTTCCGAGGGCAGATACGCAGTATTTT
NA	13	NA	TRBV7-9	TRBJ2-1	CASKADLNNEQFF	TGTGCCAGCAAGGCAGACCTCAACAATGAGCAGTTCTTC
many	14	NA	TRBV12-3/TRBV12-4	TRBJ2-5	CASSLAGRLETQYF	TGTGCCAGCAGTTTGGCCGGGAGACTAGAGACCCAGTACTTC
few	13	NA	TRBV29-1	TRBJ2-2	CSVGGETPGSCFF	NA
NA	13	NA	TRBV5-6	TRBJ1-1	CASSLWGTTEAFF	TGTGCCAGCAGCTTGTGGGGGACGACTGAAGCTTTCTTT
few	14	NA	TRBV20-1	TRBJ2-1	CSARERVLYNEQFF	TGCAGTGCTAGAGAGCGGGTTTTATACAATGAGCAGTTCTTC
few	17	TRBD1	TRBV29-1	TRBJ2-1	CSVKGQQGTETYNEQFF	TGCAGCGTTAAGGGTCAACAGGGGACGGAAACCTACAATGAGCAGTTCTTC
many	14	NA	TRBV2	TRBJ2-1	CASGTGRSYNEQFF	TGTGCCAGCGGTACAGGGAGAAGCTACAATGAGCAGTTCTTC
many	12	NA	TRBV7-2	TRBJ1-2	CASSSGLAGYTF	TGTGCCAGCAGCTCCGGGCTAGCTGGCTACACCTTC
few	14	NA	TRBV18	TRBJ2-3	CASSPKLMTDTQYF	TGTGCCAGCTCACCCAAACTAATGACAGATACGCAGTATTTT
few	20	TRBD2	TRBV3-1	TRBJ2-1	CASSQDPQEEAGYSYNEQFF	TGTGCCAGCAGCCAAGACCCCCAGGAGGAAGCGGGATACTCCTACAATGAGCAGTTCTTC
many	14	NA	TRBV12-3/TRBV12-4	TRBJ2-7	CASSPTIGSYEQYF	TGTGCCAGCAGCCCAACGATTGGATCCTACGAGCAGTACTTC
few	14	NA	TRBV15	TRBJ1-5	CATSSGWGNQPQHF	TGTGCCACCAGCAGTGGATGGGGCAATCAGCCCCAGCATTTT
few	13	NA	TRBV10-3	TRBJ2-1	CATQQVSYNEQFF	TGTGCCACCCAACAGGTCTCCTACAATGAGCAGTTCTTC
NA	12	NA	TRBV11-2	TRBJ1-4	CASSPGRGKLFF	TGTGCCAGCAGCCCCGGCCGGGGAAAACTGTTTTTT
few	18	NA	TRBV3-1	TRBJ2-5	CASSLFPQAYPMAETQYF	TGTGCCAGCAGCCTTTTCCCCCAAGCCTATCCGATGGCGGAGACCCAGTACTTC
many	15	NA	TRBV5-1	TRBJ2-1	CASSTRLEPYNEQFF	TGCGCCAGCAGCACCCGACTAGAACCCTACAATGAGCAGTTCTTC
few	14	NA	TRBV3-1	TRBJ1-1	CASSARSVLTEAFF	TGTGCCAGCAGCGCCAGGTCGGTTCTCACTGAAGCTTTCTTT
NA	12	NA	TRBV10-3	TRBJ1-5	CATGQPNQPQHF	TGTGCCACAGGACAGCCCAATCAGCCCCAGCATTTT
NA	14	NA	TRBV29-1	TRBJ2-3	CSVGGKTSGDTQYF	TGCAGCGTTGGGGGCAAAACCAGTGGGGATACGCAGTATTTT
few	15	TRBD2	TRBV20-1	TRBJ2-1	CSAPMGLAGPGEQFF	TGCAGTGCCCCCATGGGACTAGCGGGACCCGGTGAGCAGTTCTTC
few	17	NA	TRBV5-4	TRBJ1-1	CASSLGRGAFQNTEAFF	TGTGCCAGCAGCTTGGGCAGGGGAGCCTTCCAGAACACTGAAGCTTTCTTT
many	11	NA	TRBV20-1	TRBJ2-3	CSALPGHTQYF	TGCAGTGCGCTTCCGGGACATACGCAGTATTTT
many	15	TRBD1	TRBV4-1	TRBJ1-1	CASSRGQVWSTEAFF	TGCGCCAGCAGCCGGGGACAGGTATGGTCAACTGAAGCTTTCTTT
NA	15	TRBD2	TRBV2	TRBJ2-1	CASSGTSGRAGEQFF	TGTGCCAGCAGCGGGACTAGCGGGAGGGCCGGGGAGCAGTTCTTC
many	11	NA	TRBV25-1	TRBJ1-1	CASSPQTEAFF	TGTGCCAGCAGTCCTCAAACTGAAGCTTTCTTT
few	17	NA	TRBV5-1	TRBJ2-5	CASGVGQGAPFQETQYF	TGCGCCAGTGGCGTCGGCCAGGGCGCACCGTTCCAAGAGACCCAGTACTTC
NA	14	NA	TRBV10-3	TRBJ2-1	CAISDPKMDNEQFF	TGTGCCATCAGTGACCCAAAGATGGACAATGAGCAGTTCTTC
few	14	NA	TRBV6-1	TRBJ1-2	CASSEAVTADGYTF	TGTGCCAGCAGTGAAGCGGTTACCGCGGATGGCTACACCTTC
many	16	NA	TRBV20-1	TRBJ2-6	CSVEGTSPSGANVLTF	TGCAGTGTGGAGGGGACATCTCCTTCTGGGGCCAACGTCCTGACTTTC
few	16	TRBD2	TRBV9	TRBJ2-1	CASSVDGGASYNEQFF	TGTGCCAGCAGCGTAGACGGGGGGGCCTCCTACAATGAGCAGTTCTTC
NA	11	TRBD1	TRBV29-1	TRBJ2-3	CSVPGTDTQCF	TGCAGCGTTCCAGGGACAGATACGCAGTGTTTT
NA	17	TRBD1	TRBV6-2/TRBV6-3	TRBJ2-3	CASSHTPRTGGPDTQYF	TGTGCCAGCAGTCATACGCCTCGGACAGGGGGCCCAGATACGCAGTATTTT
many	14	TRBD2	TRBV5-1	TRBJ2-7	CASRRAGGSYEQYF	TGCGCCAGCAGGCGAGCGGGAGGATCCTACGAGCAGTACTTC
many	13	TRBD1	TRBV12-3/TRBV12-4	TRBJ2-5	CASRTGNEETQYF	TGTGCCAGCAGGACAGGGAACGAAGAGACCCAGTACTTC
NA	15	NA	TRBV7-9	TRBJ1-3	CASSPQSISGNTIYF	TGTGCCAGCAGCCCCCAGAGTATCTCTGGAAACACCATATATTTT
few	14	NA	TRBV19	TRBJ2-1	CASSISGSSNEQFF	TGTGCCAGTAGTATTAGTGGTAGCAGTAATGAGCAGTTCTTC
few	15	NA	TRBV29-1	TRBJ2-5	CSVEEAIENGETQYF	TGCAGCGTTGAAGAGGCGATAGAAAATGGGGAGACCCAGTACTTC
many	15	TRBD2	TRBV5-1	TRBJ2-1	CASSLSGLGDNEQFF	TGCGCCAGCAGCTTATCCGGACTAGGGGACAATGAGCAGTTCTTC
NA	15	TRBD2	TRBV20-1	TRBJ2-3	CSAPDSGGGPDTQYF	TGCAGTGCTCCTGATAGCGGGGGAGGGCCAGATACGCAGTATTTT
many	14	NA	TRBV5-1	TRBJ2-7	CASSLEGVYYEQYF	TGCGCCAGCAGCTTGGAAGGGGTTTACTACGAGCAGTACTTC
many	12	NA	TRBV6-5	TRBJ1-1	CASSPGEGEAFF	TGTGCCAGCAGTCCGGGAGAGGGGGAAGCTTTCTTT
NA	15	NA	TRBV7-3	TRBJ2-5	CASTLNGYIGETQYF	TGTGCCAGCACCCTTAACGGCTACATAGGAGAGACCCAGTACTTC
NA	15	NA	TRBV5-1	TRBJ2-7	CASSLEGHSRDEQYF	TGCGCCAGCAGCCTTGAAGGACACAGCCGGGACGAGCAGTACTTC
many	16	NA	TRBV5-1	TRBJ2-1	CASSIQENRVFDEQFF	TGCGCCAGCAGCATACAGGAAAATCGGGTTTTCGATGAGCAGTTCTTC
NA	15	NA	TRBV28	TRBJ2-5	CASSRPPERQETQYF	TGTGCCAGCAGTCGACCCCCAGAGAGACAAGAGACCCAGTACTTC